These 10 T cell receptor beta chains were all obtained from the same sample, sequenced in a study of graft-versus-host responses after intestinal transplantation. The antigens these receptors bind are not known. The data were produced by immunoSEQ multiplex PCR, yet TCRdb's version contains in-frame clones alone and is incomplete. Counted here are some 90,000 clones, roughly 80% occurring once; the ten biggest clones make up approximately 0.88%. This specimen consisted of unstimulated CD4+ T cells sorted from spleen or lymph node cells, obtained before intestinal transplant. Receptors originate from a human donor who received an intestinal transplant.

The CDR3 spells CASHPEAPSYEQYF. The CDR3 DNA is TGTGCCAGCCACCCCGAGGCCCCGTCCTACGAGCAGTACTTC. V and J are TRBV5-5 and TRBJ2-7; D gene unclear. V shed 7 bases and J shed 1 base, with 15 bases lying between them. This CDR3 is built from 14 residues. Germline V gene lookup returns CDR1 SGHKS and CDR2 YYEKEE (reference sequence). The full variable domain, its missing parts supplied by reference TRBV5-5 and TRBJ2-7, is DAGVTQSPTHLIKTRGQQVTLRCSPISGHKSVSWYQQVLGQGPQFIFQYYEKEERGRGNFPDRFSARQFPNYSSELNVNALLLGDSALYLCASHPEAPSYEQYFGPGTRLTVT.

This clone was counted once. This chain links TRBV29-1 with TRBJ2-3, with TRBD2 matching over 12 bases. The CDR3 is made up of 18 amino acids. The germline V gene encodes CDR1 SQVTM and CDR2 ANQGSEA. V lost 8 bases to trimming and J lost 2 bases; unmatched junction nucleotides: 17. CDR3 sequence (DNA): TGCAGCCTAAGCGGGCTAGCGGGAGGGGGCGATAACACAGATACGCAGTATTTT. The encoded protein is CSLSGLAGGGDNTDTQYF.

V gene TRBV9 combines with J gene TRBJ2-7, with a tentative D call TRBD2 (5 bases). Trimming pared 1 base from V and 5 bases from J, leaving 10 bases between. This CDR3 has 13 residues. From germline, CDR1 is SGDLS and CDR2 YYNGEE. The CDR3 is CASSVNAGHEQYF. The DNA for the CDR3 is TGTGCCAGCAGCGTAAACGCGGGCCACGAGCAGTACTTC.

This clone showed up just a few times. The chain recombines TRBV5-1 with TRBJ2-7; 8 nucleotides agree with TRBD1. Trimming cost V 4 bases and J 7 bases; bases outside gene matches: 7. CDR1 and CDR2 (germline): SGHRS, YFSETQ. This CDR3 region has 13 residues. CDR3 nucleotide sequence: TGCGCCAGCAGCCGGACAGGGTCTGAGGAGCAGTACTTC. Its translation: CASSRTGSEEQYF. Together with reference TRBV5-1 and TRBJ2-7, the CDR3 gives the full variable domain: KAGVTQTPRYLIKTRGQQVTLSCSPISGHRSVSWYQQTPGQGLQFLFEYFSETQRNKGNFPGRFSGRQFSNSRSEMNVSTLELGDSALYLCASSRTGSEEQYFGPGTRLTVT.

This clone was detected once. The rearrangement joins TRBV5-6 to TRBJ1-1, with D perhaps TRBD1 (5 bases). The V gene lost 2 bases and the J gene lost 5 bases, with 10 bases spanning the gap. CDR1 and CDR2 (germline): SGHDT, YYEEEE. The CDR3 runs to 13 residues. CDR3 protein: CASSFSGGTEAFF. The CDR3 DNA follows: TGTGCCAGCAGCTTTTCCGGGGGGACTGAAGCTTTCTTT.

This chain uses TRBV7-9 with TRBJ2-3; 9 positions agree with TRBD2. Germline CDR1 reads SEHNR; CDR2 reads FQNEAQ (reference sequence). Trimming took 2 bases from V and 6 from J; bases not matched to a gene: 9. CDR3 length: 16 residues. CDR3 in amino acids: CASSLLFSGGVDTQYF. In DNA, the CDR3 is TGTGCCAGCAGCTTATTATTTAGCGGGGGAGTGGATACGCAGTATTTT.

The rearrangement links TRBV29-1 to TRBJ1-1; 10 bases line up with TRBD1. The V segment lost 7 bases and the J segment 7 bases; nucleotides outside the gene matches: 6. Germline-derived CDR1 and CDR2 are SQVTM and ANQGSEA. The CDR3 runs to 12 residues. For the CDR3, the DNA is TGCAGCGCAGGACAGGGGGACAGTGAAGCTTTCTTT. Translated: CSAGQGDSEAFF.

The rearrangement uses TRBV2 and TRBJ1-2; D perhaps matches TRBD1 (6 bases). With 0 bases removed from V and 8 bases from J, the gap between germline ends came to 19 bases. The germline gives CDR1 SNHLY, CDR2 FYNNEI. This CDR3 is built from 16 residues. Written as DNA, the CDR3 is TGTGCCAGCAGTGAAGCGCTTCAGGGCAGGGGAGAAGGCTACACCTTC. Amino acid sequence: CASSEALQGRGEGYTF.

A few counts support this clone. The J gene is TRBJ2-1, the V gene TRBV6-6, with 7 bases aligning to TRBD2. Germline CDR1 MNHNY, CDR2 SVGAGI (reference sequence). The CDR3 has 14 residues. J lost 5 bases, V lost 5 bases, and 6 bases had no gene match. Here the CDR3 reads CASSKSGANNEQFF. In DNA, the CDR3 is TGTGCCAGCAGTAAGAGCGGGGCTAACAATGAGCAGTTCTTC.

This chain connects TRBV14 to TRBJ2-5; D gene uncertain. Deletions cut 1 base from V and 7 bases from J, with 10 bases between. CDR1 and CDR2 (germline): SGHDN, FVKESK. The CDR3 extends over 13 amino acids. As DNA, the CDR3 is TGTGCCAGCAGCCAAGGGAGTTCTAGGACCCAGTACTTC. It codes for CASSQGSSRTQYF.